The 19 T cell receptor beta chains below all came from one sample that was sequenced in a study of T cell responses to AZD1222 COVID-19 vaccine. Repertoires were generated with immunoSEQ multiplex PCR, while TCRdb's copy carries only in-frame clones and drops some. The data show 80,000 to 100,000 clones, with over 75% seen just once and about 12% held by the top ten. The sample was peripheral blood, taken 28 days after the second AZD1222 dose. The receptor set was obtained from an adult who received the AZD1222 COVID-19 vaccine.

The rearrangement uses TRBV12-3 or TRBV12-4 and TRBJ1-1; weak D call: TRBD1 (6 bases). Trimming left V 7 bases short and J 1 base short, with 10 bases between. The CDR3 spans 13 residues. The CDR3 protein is CASNRGPNTEAFF. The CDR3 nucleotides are TGTGCCAGCAATCGGGGGCCGAACACTGAAGCTTTCTTT.

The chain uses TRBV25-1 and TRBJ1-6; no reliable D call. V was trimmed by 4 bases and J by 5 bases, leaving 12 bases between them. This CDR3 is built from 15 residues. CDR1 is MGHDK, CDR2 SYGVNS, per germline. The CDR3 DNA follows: TGTGCCAGCAGTGGTCCGGGGATCAATAATTCACCCCTCCACTTT. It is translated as CASSGPGINNSPLHF.

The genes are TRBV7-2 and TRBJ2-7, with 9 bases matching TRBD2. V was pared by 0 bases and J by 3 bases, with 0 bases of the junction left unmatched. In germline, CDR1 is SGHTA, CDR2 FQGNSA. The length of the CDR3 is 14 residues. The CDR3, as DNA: TGTGCCAGCAGCTTAGCTAGCGGGAGCTACGAGCAGTACTTC. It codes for CASSLASGSYEQYF. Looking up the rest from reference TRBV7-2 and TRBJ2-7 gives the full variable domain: GAGVSQSPSNKVTEKGKDVELRCDPISGHTALYWYRQSLGQGLEFLIYFQGNSAPDKSGLPSDRFSAERTGGSVSTLTIQRTQQEDSAVYLCASSLASGSYEQYFGPGTRLTVT.

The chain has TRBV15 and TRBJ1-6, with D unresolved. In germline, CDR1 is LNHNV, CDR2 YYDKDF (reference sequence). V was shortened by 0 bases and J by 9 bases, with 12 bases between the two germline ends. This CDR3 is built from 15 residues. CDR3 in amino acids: CATSRDQGLGSPLHF. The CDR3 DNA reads TGTGCCACCAGCAGAGATCAAGGGCTCGGTTCACCCCTCCACTTT.

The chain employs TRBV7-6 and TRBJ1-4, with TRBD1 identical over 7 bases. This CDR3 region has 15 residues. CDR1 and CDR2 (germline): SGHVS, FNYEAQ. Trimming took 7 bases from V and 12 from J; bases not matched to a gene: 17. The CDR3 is CASTPISGAGTELFF. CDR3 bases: TGTGCCAGCACGCCAATATCGGGGGCGGGGACAGAACTGTTTTTT. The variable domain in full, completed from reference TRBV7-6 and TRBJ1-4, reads GAGVSQSPRYKVTKRGQDVALRCDPISGHVSLYWYRQALGQGPEFLTYFNYEAQQDKSGLPNDRFSAERPEGSISTLTIQRTEQRDSAMYRCASTPISGAGTELFFGSGTQLSVL.

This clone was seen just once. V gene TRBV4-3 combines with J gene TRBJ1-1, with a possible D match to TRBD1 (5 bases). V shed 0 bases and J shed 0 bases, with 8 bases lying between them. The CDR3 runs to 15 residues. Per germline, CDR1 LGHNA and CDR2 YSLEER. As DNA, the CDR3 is TGCGCCAGCAGCCAAGATCAGGGACTGAACACTGAAGCTTTCTTT. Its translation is CASSQDQGLNTEAFF.

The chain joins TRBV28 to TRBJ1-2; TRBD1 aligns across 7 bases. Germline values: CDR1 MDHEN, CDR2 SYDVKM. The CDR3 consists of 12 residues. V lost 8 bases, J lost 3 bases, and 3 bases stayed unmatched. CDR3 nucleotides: TGTGCCAGCGCCAGGGGGGACTATGGCTACACCTTC. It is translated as CASARGDYGYTF.

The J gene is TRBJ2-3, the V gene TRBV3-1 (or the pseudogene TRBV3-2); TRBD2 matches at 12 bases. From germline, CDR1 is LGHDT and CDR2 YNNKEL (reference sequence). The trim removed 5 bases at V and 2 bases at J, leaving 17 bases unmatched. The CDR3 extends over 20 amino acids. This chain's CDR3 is CASSIRLAGDTLKPTDTQYF. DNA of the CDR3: TGTGCCAGCAGCATCCGACTAGCGGGGGATACCTTAAAGCCCACAGATACGCAGTATTTT.

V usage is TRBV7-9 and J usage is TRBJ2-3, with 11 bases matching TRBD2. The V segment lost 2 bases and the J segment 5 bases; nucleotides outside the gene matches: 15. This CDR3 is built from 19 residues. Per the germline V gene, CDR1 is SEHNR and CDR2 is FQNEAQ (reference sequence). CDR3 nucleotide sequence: TGTGCCAGCAGCTTATCTGGGGGGCCGGCTAGCGGGAGGAGAGATACGCAGTATTTT. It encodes CASSLSGGPASGRRDTQYF. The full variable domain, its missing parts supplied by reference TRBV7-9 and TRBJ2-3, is DTGVSQNPRHKITKRGQNVTFRCDPISEHNRLYWYRQTLGQGPEFLTYFQNEAQLEKSRLLSDRFSAERPKGSFSTLEIQRTEQGDSAMYLCASSLSGGPASGRRDTQYFGPGTRLTVL.

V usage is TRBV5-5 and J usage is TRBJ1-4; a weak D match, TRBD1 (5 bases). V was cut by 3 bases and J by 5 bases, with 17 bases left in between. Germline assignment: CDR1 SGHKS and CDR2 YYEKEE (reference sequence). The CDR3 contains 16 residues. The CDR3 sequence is CASSSNEGLANEKLFF. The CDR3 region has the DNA TGTGCCAGCAGCTCTAACGAGGGGTTGGCAAATGAAAAACTGTTTTTT.

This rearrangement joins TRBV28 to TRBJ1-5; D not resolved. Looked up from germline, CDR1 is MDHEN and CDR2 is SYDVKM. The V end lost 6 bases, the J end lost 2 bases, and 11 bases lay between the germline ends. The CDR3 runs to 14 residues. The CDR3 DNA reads TGTGCCAGCAGCTCCGCCGAGCGCAATCAGCCCCAGCATTTT. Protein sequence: CASSSAERNQPQHF.

The CDR3 is CASEPSDRNIQYF. DNA for the CDR3: TGTGCCAGCGAACCCTCGGACAGAAACATTCAGTACTTC. The chain couples TRBV2 to TRBJ2-4; possible D gene TRBD1, 6 bases. With 8 bases removed from V and 6 bases from J, the gap between germline ends came to 14 bases. Germline V gene sequence: CDR1 SNHLY, CDR2 FYNNEI. The CDR3 contains 13 residues. Full variable domain (outside the CDR3, taken from reference TRBV2 and TRBJ2-4): EPEVTQTPSHQVTQMGQEVILRCVPISNHLYFYWYRQILGQKVEFLVSFYNNEISEKSEIFDDQFSVERPDGSNFTLKIRSTKLEDSAMYFCASEPSDRNIQYFGAGTRLSVL.

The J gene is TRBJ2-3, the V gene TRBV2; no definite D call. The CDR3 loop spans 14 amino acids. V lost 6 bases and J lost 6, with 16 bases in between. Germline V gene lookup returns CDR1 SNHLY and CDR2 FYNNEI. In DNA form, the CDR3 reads TGTGCCAGCAGAGCGACTGGTACTGGCGATACGCAGTATTTT. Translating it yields CASRATGTGDTQYF.

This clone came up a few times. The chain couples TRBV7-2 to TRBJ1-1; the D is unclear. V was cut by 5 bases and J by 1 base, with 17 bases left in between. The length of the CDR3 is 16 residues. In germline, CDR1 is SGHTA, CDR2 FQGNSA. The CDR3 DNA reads TGTGCCAGCAGCCCCGGATTATCCCGCTCGAACACTGAAGCTTTCTTT. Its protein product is CASSPGLSRSNTEAFF.

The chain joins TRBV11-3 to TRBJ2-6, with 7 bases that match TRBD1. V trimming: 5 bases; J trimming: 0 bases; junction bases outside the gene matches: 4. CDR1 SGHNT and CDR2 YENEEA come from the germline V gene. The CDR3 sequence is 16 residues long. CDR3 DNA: TGTGCCAGCAGCACGGGACAGCTCTCTGGGGCCAACGTCCTGACTTTC. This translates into CASSTGQLSGANVLTF.

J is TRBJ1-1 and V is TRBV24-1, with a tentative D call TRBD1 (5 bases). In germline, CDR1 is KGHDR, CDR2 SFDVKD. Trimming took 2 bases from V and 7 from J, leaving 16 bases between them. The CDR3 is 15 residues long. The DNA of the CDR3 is TGTGCCACCAGTGATTCTGGGGGTTATCGCGGTGAAGCTTTCTTT. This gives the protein CATSDSGGYRGEAFF.

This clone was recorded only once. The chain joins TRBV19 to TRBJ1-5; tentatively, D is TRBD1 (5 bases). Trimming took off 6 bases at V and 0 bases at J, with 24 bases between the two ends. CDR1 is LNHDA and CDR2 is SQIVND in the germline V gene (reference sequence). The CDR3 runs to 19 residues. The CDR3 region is CASSLIPRGAVDSNQPQHF. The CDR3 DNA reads TGTGCCAGTAGCCTCATCCCGCGTGGGGCAGTAGATAGCAATCAGCCCCAGCATTTT.

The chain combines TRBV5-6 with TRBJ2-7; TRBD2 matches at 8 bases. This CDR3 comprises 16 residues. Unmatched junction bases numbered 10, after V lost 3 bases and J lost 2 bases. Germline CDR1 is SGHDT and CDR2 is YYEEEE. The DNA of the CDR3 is TGTGCCAGCAGCTCCCCGGGGGGGACAACTACCTACGAGCAGTACGTC. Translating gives CASSSPGGTTTYEQYV.

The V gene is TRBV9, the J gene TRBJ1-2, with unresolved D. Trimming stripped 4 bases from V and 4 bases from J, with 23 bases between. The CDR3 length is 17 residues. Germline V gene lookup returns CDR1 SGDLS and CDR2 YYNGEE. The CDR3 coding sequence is TGTGCCAGCAGCCATAATCCCACCTTTCCCTACGCCTATGGCTACACCTTC. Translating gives CASSHNPTFPYAYGYTF.